These 8 T cell receptor beta chains came from one sample sequenced in a study of human T cells and chemical hapten exposure. Time point meaning: patch test 3, about 24 weeks after DPC sensitization. Treatment indicated: therapeutic diphenylcyclopropenone sensitization with weekly scalp DPC. A single record per CDR3 protein comes from TCRdb applying MiXCR to the RACE reads. Altogether around 110,000 distinct CDR3 sequences are present, about 10% being singletons, with the ten largest covering 2.4%. This material consisted of whole blood, taken in connection with sensitization to the hapten diphenylcyclopropenone (DPC). These receptors were obtained from a woman aged 45-65 years with alopecia areata. Some clones in this sample may be carry-over from other donors' samples.

V and J are TRBV2 and TRBJ2-2; TRBD1 or TRBD2 may be the D gene (5 bases each). Germline CDR1 is SNHLY and CDR2 is FYNNEI. Trimming shortened V by 7 bases and J by 0 bases, and 9 bases separated the two germline ends. The CDR3 sequence is 14 residues long. CDR3 in amino acids: CASKGTSNTGELFF. The CDR3 DNA sequence: TGTGCCAGCAAAGGGACCTCGAACACCGGGGAGCTGTTTTTT. The variable domain in full, with the rest retrieved from reference TRBV2 and TRBJ2-2, is EPEVTQTPSHQVTQMGQEVILRCVPISNHLYFYWYRQILGQKVEFLVSFYNNEISEKSEIFDDQFSVERPDGSNFTLKIRSTKLEDSAMYFCASKGTSNTGELFFGEGSRLTVL.

This sequence joins TRBV12-3 or TRBV12-4 and TRBJ1-2, with 10 positions matching TRBD1. Trimming at V came to 1 base and at J to 5 bases, leaving 4 bases not matched to a gene. The CDR3 is 15 amino acids. The CDR3 coding sequence is TGTGCCAGCAGTTTAGGCGGGGGACAGGGGTATGGCTACACCTTC. It yields the protein CASSLGGGQGYGYTF.

CDR3 protein: CASSSGTLNTEAFF. DNA of the CDR3: TGTGCCAGCAGTTCCGGGACCTTGAACACTGAAGCTTTCTTT. V is TRBV2 and J is TRBJ1-1, with D perhaps matching TRBD1 (5 bases). The CDR3 runs 14 residues. Germline CDR1 SNHLY, CDR2 FYNNEI. V lost 5 bases to trimming and J lost 0 bases, with 10 bases between them.

This chain uses TRBV2 with TRBJ2-1, with 10 bases fitting TRBD2. The CDR3 contains 14 residues. CDR1 and CDR2 from the germline V gene are SNHLY and FYNNEI. Trimming removed 4 bases from V and 10 bases from J; junction bases left unmatched: 7. Here the CDR3 DNA reads TGTGCCAGCAGTGGAGCGGGGGGGCCTGGGGAGCAGTTCTTC. It yields the protein CASSGAGGPGEQFF.

At least ten counts were recorded for this clonotype. The chain joins TRBV20-1 to TRBJ2-1; 8 nucleotides align to TRBD2. This CDR3 comprises 13 residues. Trimming removed 6 bases from V and 2 bases from J; junction bases left unmatched: 3. The germline V gene has CDR1 DFQATT and CDR2 SNEGSKA (reference sequence). CDR3 protein: CSAISGTYNEQFF. DNA of the CDR3: TGCAGTGCGATTAGCGGGACCTACAATGAGCAGTTCTTC.

The rearrangement uses TRBV13 and TRBJ1-5; D unclear. The CDR3 runs to 14 residues. The V gene's germline CDR1 is PRHDT and CDR2 FYEKMQ (reference sequence). Trimming removed 0 bases from V and 3 bases from J, with 6 bases in between. CDR3 loop: CASSLGADNQPQHF. The CDR3 DNA is TGTGCCAGCAGCTTAGGGGCCGACAATCAGCCCCAGCATTTT.

This chain uses TRBV13 with TRBJ1-1; a weak D match, TRBD1 (5 bases). Trimming removed 6 bases from V and 6 bases from J, with 17 bases in between. The germline CDR1 and CDR2 sequences are PRHDT and FYEKMQ (reference sequence). The CDR3 runs 14 residues. CDR3: CASRITGGLSEAFF. The CDR3 coding sequence is TGTGCCAGCAGGATTACAGGAGGGCTGTCTGAAGCTTTCTTT.

There are a few counts of this clonotype. This chain uses TRBV10-3 with TRBJ2-7, with 10 bases that match TRBD1. This CDR3 has 13 amino acids. J lost 4 bases, V lost 6 bases, and 3 bases had no gene match. CDR1 and CDR2 (germline): ENHRY, SYGVKD. For the CDR3, the DNA is TGTGCCATCAGACCGGACAGGGGGTACGAGCAGTACTTC. It translates to CAIRPDRGYEQYF.